The 11 T cell receptor beta chains in this list originate from one sample, sequenced in a study of T-cell reconstitution after alpha-beta-depleted transplantation in children (dated by TCRdb to the mid-2010s). Library method: PCR. Sequencing relied on an Illumina HiSeq 2500. TCR library preparation used molecular barcoding, with unique molecular identifiers applied to normalize quantification of the TCRbeta repertoire. In TCRdb, the public reads were trimmed at Q25 with fastp and aligned with MiXCR, with productive beta chains retained. Here each entry gathers all rows of one CDR3 protein and keeps the most common genes and DNA. For this sample the table gives around 120,000 distinct CDR3 sequences, of which about 21% were detected only once. The ten biggest clones cover more than 9% of the sample. Reading the label with the study, this specimen's treatment or condition is: allogeneic hematopoietic cell transplantation with graft depleted of TCRalphabeta T cells and CD19 B cells.

This specimen consisted of PBMCs, mostly from graft donor cells, obtained 180 days after TCRalphabeta/CD19-depleted stem cell transplant. These TCRs come from a male patient between 2 and 9 years old who had a stem cell transplant for chronic granulomatous disease, so the T cells may come from the graft donor.

This clonotype was detected many times. The V gene is TRBV28, the J gene TRBJ2-5; TRBD2 matches at 7 bases. This CDR3 contains 14 residues. Germline lookup yields CDR1 MDHEN and CDR2 SYDVKM. V shed 5 bases and J 3 bases; nucleotides not matched to a gene: 6. CDR3 residues: CASSHSGNKETQYF. CDR3 bases: TGTGCCAGCAGTCACAGCGGGAACAAAGAGACCCAGTACTTC.

V is TRBV2 and J is TRBJ2-1; no clear D gene. The CDR3 is made up of 12 amino acids. Trimming took 2 bases from V and 9 from J, leaving 8 bases between them. CDR1 SNHLY and CDR2 FYNNEI come from the germline V gene. The CDR3 DNA reads TGTGCCAGCAGTGAAAGTGGTAGTGAGCAGTTCTTC. Translating gives CASSESGSEQFF.

This clonotype was counted once. This chain uses TRBV28 with TRBJ1-1; D unclear. This CDR3 contains 15 residues. V lost 5 bases and J 0 bases, leaving 13 bases between the germline ends. Per germline, CDR1 MDHEN and CDR2 SYDVKM. CDR3 coding DNA: TGTGCCAGCAGTCCCCCGGTATCCATGAACACTGAAGCTTTCTTT. This gives the protein CASSPPVSMNTEAFF.

At least ten counts were recorded for this clonotype. The chain has TRBV20-1 and TRBJ2-7; the D gene could be TRBD1 or TRBD2 (5 bases each). CDR1 and CDR2 (germline): DFQATT, SNEGSKA (reference sequence). The CDR3 loop spans 13 amino acids. V was trimmed by 0 bases and J by 7 bases, leaving 13 bases between them. CDR3 residues: CSAREAGTGEQYF. The CDR3 DNA reads TGCAGTGCTAGAGAGGCAGGGACCGGAGAGCAGTACTTC.

This clonotype was observed a few times. The chain has TRBV18 and TRBJ2-3; TRBD2 agrees at 7 bases. V shed 10 bases and J 1 base; nucleotides not matched to a gene: 11. The germline gives CDR1 KGHSH, CDR2 LQKENI. The CDR3 runs to 15 residues. CDR3 loop: CATSNYAGGTDTQYF. CDR3 sequence (DNA): TGTGCCACCTCGAATTATGCGGGGGGCACAGATACGCAGTATTTT. The full variable domain, rest sourced from reference TRBV18 and TRBJ2-3, is NAGVMQNPRHLVRRRGQEARLRCSPMKGHSHVYWYRQLPEEGLKFMVYLQKENIIDESGMPKERFSAEFPKEGPSILRIQQVVRGDSAAYFCATSNYAGGTDTQYFGPGTRLTVL.

On this clonotype: Germline is not matched at one junction end, which may reflect a read error. This rearrangement joins TRBV7-9 to TRBJ2-5; maybe TRBD2 (6 bases). The CDR3 has 14 residues. CDR1 is SEHNR, CDR2 FQNEAQ, per germline (reference sequence). CDR3 in amino acids: CGSSLMGLQGTQYF. For the CDR3, the DNA is TGTGGCAGCAGCTTAATGGGACTCCAAGGGACCCAGTACTTC.

The V call is TRBV20-1, the J call TRBJ2-3; 11 nucleotides agree with TRBD2. The CDR3 extends over 19 amino acids. Trimming cost V 3 bases and J 0 bases; bases outside gene matches: 14. The germline gives CDR1 DFQATT, CDR2 SNEGSKA (reference sequence). The CDR3 DNA sequence: TGCAGTGCTAGGCCCTGGTGGGCTAGCGGGGGGATTAGCACAGATACGCAGTATTTT. Its translation is CSARPWWASGGISTDTQYF.

There are many counts of this clonotype. The rearrangement links TRBV12-3 or TRBV12-4 to TRBJ2-7; 7 bases fit TRBD2. This CDR3 has 16 amino acids. With V trimmed by 5 bases and J by 0 bases, 10 bases remained unmatched. The CDR3 DNA sequence: TGTGCCAGCAGTCCGACCGGGGGGTTGAGCTCCTACGAGCAGTACTTC. The encoded protein is CASSPTGGLSSYEQYF.

The V call is TRBV6-2 or TRBV6-3, the J call TRBJ1-5; 9 bases align to TRBD1. Germline CDR1 and CDR2: MNHEY and SVGEGT. The CDR3 sequence is 16 residues long. V gave up 2 bases and J gave up 6 bases; unmatched junction bases: 8. CDR3 coding DNA: TGTGCCAGCAGTTACCGCGGCGGGACAGGGTTTCAGCCCCAGCATTTT. Translating gives CASSYRGGTGFQPQHF.

The sample holds a few counts of this clonotype. This chain joins TRBV20-1 and TRBJ1-1, with TRBD1 as a possible D gene (5 bases). Germline CDR1 reads DFQATT; CDR2 reads SNEGSKA (reference sequence). With 2 bases removed from V and 1 base from J, the gap between germline ends came to 8 bases. This CDR3 is built from 13 residues. DNA for the CDR3: TGCAGTGCTAGATCAGGACAGAACACTGAAGCTTTCTTT. Translation: CSARSGQNTEAFF.

This clonotype was observed a few times. This chain joins TRBV24-1 and TRBJ2-5; the D gene could be TRBD1 or TRBD2 (5 bases each). Germline CDR1 and CDR2: KGHDR and SFDVKD. This CDR3 contains 15 residues. The ends were cut back, 4 bases at V and 5 bases at J, with 16 bases in the middle. DNA for the CDR3: TGTGCCACCAGTGACGGATGGGGGTTCGGGGAGACCCAGTACTTC. It is translated as CATSDGWGFGETQYF.